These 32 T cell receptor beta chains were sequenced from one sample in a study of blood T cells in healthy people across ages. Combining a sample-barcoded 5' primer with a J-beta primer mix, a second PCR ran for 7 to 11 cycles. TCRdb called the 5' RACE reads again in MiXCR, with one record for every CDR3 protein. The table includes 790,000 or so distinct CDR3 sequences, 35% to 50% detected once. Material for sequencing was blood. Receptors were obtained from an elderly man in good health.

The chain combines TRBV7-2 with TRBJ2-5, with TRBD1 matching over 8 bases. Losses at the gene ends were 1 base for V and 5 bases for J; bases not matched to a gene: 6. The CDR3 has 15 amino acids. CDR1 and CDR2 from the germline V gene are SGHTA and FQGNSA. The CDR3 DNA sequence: TGTGCCAGCAGCTTAGACAGGGGGTCAGGGGAGACCCAGTACTTC. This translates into CASSLDRGSGETQYF.

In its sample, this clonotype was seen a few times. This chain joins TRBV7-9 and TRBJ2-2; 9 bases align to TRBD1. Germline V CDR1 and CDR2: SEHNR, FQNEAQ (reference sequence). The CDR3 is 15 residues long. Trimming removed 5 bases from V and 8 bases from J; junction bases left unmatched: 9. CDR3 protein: CASSPRDREPGELFF. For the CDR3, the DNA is TGTGCCAGCAGCCCCCGGGACAGGGAGCCTGGGGAGCTGTTTTTT.

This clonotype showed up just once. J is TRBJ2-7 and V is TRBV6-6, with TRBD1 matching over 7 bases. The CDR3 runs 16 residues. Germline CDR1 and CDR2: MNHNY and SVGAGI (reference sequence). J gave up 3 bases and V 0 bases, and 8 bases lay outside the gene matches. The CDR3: CASSYSIKTGNYEQYF. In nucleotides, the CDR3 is TGTGCCAGCAGTTACTCGATAAAGACAGGGAACTACGAGCAGTACTTC.

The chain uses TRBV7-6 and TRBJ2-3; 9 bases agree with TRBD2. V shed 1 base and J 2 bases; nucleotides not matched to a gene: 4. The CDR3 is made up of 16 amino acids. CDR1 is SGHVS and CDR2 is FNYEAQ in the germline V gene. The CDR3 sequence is CASSLGASGNTDTQYF. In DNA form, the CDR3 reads TGTGCCAGCAGCTTAGGGGCTAGCGGGAACACAGATACGCAGTATTTT.

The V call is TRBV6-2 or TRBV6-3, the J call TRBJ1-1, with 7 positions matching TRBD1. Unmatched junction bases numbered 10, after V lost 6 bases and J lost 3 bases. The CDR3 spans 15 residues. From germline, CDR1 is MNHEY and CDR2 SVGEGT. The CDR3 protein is CASSRPSRGYTEAFF. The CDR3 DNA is TGTGCCAGCAGCCGCCCTTCCAGGGGGTACACTGAAGCTTTCTTT.

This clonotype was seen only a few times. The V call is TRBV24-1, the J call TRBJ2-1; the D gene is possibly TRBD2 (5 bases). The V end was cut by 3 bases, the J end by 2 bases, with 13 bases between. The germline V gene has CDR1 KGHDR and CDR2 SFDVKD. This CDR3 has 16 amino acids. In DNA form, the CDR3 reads TGTGCCACCAGTGATGCACTAGTGGCCCCCTACAATGAGCAGTTCTTC. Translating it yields CATSDALVAPYNEQFF.

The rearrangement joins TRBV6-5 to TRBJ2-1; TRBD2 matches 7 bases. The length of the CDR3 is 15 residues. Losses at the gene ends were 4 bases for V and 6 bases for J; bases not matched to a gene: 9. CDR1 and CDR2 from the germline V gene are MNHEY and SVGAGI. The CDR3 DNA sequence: TGTGCCAGCAGTTCAAGAGCGGGATCAAGCAATGAGCAGTTCTTC. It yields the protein CASSSRAGSSNEQFF.

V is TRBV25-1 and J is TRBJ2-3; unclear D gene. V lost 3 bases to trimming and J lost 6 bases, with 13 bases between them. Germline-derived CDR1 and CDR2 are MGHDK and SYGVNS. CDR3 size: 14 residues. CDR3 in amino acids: CASSDRTPADTQYF. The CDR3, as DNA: TGTGCCAGCAGTGACCGTACCCCAGCGGATACGCAGTATTTT. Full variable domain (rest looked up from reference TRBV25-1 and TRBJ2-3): EADIYQTPRYLVIGTGKKITLECSQTMGHDKMYWYQQDPGMELHLIHYSYGVNSTEKGDLSSESTVSRIRTEHFPLTLESARPSHTSQYLCASSDRTPADTQYFGPGTRLTVL.

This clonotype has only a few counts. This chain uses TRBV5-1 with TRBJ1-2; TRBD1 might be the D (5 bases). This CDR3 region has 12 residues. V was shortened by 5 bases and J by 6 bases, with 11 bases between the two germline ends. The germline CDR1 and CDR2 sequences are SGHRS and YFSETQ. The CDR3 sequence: CASRRGKDGYTF. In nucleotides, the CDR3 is TGCGCCAGCAGGCGGGGGAAGGATGGCTACACCTTC.

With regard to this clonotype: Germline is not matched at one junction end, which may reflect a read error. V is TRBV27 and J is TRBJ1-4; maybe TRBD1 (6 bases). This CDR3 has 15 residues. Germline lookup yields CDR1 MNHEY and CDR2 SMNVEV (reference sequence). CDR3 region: CASSFRQDTNEELFF. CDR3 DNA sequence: TGTGCCAGCAGTTTCCGACAGGACACTAATGAAGAACTGTTTTTT.

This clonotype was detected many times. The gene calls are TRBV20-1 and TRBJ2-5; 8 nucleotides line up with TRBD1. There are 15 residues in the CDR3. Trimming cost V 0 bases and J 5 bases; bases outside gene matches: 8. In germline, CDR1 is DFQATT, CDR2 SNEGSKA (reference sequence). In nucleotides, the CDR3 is TGCAGTGCTAGAGATCCCAACACAGGGGGGGAGACCCAGTACTTC. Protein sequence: CSARDPNTGGETQYF.

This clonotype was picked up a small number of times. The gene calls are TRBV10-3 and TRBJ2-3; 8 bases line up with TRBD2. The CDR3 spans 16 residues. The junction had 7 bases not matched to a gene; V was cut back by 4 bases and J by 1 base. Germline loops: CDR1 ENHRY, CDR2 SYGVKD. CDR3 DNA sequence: TGTGCCATCAGTGGACTAGCGAGAGGGGGCACAGATACGCAGTATTTT. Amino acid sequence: CAISGLARGGTDTQYF.

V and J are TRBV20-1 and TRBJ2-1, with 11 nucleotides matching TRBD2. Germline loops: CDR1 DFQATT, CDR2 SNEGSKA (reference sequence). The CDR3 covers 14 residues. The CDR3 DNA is TGCAAGTGTAGCGGGAGGGCCTTGTACAATGAGCAGTTCTTC. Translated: CKCSGRALYNEQFF.

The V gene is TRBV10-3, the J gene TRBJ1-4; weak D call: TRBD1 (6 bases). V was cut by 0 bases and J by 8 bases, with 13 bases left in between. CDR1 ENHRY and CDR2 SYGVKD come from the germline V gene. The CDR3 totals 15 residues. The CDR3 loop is CAISESRTEVEKLFF. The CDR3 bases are TGTGCCATCAGTGAGTCAAGGACAGAAGTGGAAAAACTGTTTTTT.

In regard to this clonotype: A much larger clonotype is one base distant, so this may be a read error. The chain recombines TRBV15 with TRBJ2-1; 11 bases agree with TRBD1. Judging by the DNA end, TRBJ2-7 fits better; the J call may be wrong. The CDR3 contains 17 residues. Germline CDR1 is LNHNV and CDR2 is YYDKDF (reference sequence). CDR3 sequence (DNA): TGTGCCACCAGCAGAGATCTCGGACAGGGGGCGTACAATGAGCAGTACTTC. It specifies CATSRDLGQGAYNEQYF.

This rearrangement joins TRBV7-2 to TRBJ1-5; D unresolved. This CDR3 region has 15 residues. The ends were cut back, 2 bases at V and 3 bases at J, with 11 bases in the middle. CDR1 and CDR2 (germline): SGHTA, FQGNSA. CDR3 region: CASSLYHNNNQPQHF. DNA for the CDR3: TGTGCCAGCAGCTTATATCACAATAACAATCAGCCCCAGCATTTT.

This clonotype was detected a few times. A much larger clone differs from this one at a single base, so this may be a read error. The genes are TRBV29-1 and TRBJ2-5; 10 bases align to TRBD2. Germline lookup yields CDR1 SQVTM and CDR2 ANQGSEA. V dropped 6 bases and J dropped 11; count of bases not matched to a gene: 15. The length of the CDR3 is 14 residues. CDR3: CSVLPSGSRNEQYF. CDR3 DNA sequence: TGCAGCGTCCTTCCTAGCGGGAGTAGAAATGAGCAGTACTTC. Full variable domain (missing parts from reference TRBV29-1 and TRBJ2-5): SAVISQKPSRDICQRGTSLTIQCQVDSQVTMMFWYRQQPGQSLTLIATANQGSEATYESGFVIDKFPISRPNLTFSTLTVSNMSPEDSSIYLCSVLPSGSRNEQYFGPGTRLLVL.

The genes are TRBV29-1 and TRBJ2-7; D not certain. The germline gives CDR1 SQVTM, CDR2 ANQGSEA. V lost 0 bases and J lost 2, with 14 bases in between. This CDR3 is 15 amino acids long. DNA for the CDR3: TGCAGCGTTGAAGATCCTTCCAGCCGAACCTACGAGCAGTACTTC. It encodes CSVEDPSSRTYEQYF.

The CDR3 sequence is CATSRGGSTDTQYF. CDR3 in DNA: TGTGCCACCAGCAGAGGCGGCAGCACAGATACGCAGTATTTT. The chain combines TRBV15 with TRBJ2-3, with D hard to call. This CDR3 is built from 14 residues. V lost 1 base, J lost 0 bases, and 5 bases lay in between. CDR1 is LNHNV, CDR2 YYDKDF, per germline (reference sequence).

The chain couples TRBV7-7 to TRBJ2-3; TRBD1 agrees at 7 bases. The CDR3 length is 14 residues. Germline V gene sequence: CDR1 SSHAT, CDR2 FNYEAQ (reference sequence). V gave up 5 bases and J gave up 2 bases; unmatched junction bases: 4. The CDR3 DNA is TGTGCCAGCAGCCCGACAGGGCACACAGATACGCAGTATTTT. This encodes CASSPTGHTDTQYF.

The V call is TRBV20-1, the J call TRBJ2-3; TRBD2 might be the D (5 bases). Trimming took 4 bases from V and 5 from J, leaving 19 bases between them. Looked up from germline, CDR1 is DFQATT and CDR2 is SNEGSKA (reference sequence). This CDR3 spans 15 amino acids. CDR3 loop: CSATASGITVDTQYF. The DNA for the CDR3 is TGCAGTGCTACCGCTTCCGGGATCACGGTAGATACGCAGTATTTT.

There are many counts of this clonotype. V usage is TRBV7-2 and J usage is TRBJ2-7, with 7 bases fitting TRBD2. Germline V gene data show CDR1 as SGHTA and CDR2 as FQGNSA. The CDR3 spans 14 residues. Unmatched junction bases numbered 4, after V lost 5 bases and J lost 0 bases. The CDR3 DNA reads TGTGCCAGCAGCCCCGGGGGGAGCTCCTACGAGCAGTACTTC. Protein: CASSPGGSSYEQYF.

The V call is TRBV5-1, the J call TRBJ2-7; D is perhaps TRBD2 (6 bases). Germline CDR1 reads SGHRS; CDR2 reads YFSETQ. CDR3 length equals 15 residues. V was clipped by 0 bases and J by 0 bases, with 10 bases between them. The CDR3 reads CASSLGLATSYEQYF. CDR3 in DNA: TGCGCCAGCAGCTTGGGCCTAGCGACCTCCTACGAGCAGTACTTC.

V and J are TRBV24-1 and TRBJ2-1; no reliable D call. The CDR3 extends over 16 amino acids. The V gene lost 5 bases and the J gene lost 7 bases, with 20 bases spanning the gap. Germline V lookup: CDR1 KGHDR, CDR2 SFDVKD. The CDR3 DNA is TGTGCCACCAGTGGCCCCACATTCCAACAGATGAATGAGCAGTTCTTC. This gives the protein CATSGPTFQQMNEQFF.

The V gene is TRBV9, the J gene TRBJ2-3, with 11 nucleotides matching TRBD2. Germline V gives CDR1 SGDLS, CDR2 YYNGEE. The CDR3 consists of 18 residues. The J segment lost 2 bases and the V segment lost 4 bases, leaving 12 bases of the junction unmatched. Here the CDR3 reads CASSFRLAGGASTDTQYF. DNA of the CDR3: TGTGCCAGCAGCTTCCGTCTAGCGGGGGGCGCTTCCACAGATACGCAGTATTTT.

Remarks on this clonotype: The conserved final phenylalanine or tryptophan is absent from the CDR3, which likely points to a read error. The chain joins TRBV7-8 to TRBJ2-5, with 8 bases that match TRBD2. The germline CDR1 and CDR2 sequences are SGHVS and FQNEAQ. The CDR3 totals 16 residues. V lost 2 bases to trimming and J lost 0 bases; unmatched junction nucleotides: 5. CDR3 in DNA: TGTGCCAGCAGCTTATTCCAGCGGGGGTACCAAGAGACCCAGTACTTA. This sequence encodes CASSLFQRGYQETQYL.

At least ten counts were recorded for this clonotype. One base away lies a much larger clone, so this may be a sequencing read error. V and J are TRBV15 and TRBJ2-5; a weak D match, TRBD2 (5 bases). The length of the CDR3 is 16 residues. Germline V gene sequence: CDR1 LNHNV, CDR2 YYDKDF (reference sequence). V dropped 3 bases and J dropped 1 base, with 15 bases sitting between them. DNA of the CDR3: TGTGCCACCAGCAGGACTGACCGGAGGTCCCAAGAGACCCAGTACTTC. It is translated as CATSRTDRRSQETQYF.

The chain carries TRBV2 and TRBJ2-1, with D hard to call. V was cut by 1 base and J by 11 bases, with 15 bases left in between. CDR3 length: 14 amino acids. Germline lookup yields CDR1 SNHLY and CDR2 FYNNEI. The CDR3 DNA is TGTGCCAGCAGTGAAGGAGTGGCCGATGCCAAGCAGTTCTTC. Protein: CASSEGVADAKQFF.

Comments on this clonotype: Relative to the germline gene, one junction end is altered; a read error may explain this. The CDR3 here is CSVGQGLNAGELFF. DNA of the CDR3: TGCAGCGTGGGACAGGGCCTGAACGCCGGGGAGCTGTTTTTT. The chain recombines TRBV29-1 with TRBJ2-2, with 9 positions matching TRBD1. From germline, CDR1 is SQVTM and CDR2 ANQGSEA. The CDR3 spans 14 residues.

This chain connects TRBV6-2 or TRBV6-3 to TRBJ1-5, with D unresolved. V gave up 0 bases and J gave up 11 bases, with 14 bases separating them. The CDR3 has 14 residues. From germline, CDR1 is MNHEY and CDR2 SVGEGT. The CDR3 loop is CASSYSSGSSAQHF. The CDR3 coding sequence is TGTGCCAGCAGTTACTCATCCGGTTCATCAGCCCAGCATTTT.

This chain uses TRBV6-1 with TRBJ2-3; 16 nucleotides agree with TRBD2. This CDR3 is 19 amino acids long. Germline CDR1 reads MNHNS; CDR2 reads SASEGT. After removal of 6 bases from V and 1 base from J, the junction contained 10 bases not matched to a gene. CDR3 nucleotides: TGTGCCAGCAGCAACTTCGGGACTAGCGGGAGGGGCGGCACAGATACGCAGTATTTT. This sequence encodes CASSNFGTSGRGGTDTQYF.

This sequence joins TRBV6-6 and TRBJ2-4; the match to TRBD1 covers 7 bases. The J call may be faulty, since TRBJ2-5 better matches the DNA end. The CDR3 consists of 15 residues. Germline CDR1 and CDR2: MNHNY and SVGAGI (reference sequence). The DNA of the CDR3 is TGTGCCAGCAGTTACGTTGGACAGGACCAAGAGACCCAGTACTTC. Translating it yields CASSYVGQDQETQYF.